A single count supports the clone carrying this T cell receptor (beta chain). The antigen is undetermined. This entry is derived from a study of PD-1 blockade in classical Hodgkin lymphoma. Described time point: newly diagnosed, previously untreated cHL patient sample. The V gene's germline CDR1 is SEHNR and CDR2 FQNEAQ (reference sequence). The CDR3 consists of 15 residues. V was clipped by 3 bases and J by 3 bases; unmatched bases: 5. Broader study findings: Newly diagnosed patients had baseline TCR diversity that was reportedly lower than that of healthy donors.

Sequenced by immunoSEQ multiplex PCR; TCRdb stores in-frame clones only, minus some. The sample has around 43,000 clones, approximately 91% seen once; the top ten hold roughly 5%. This sequence joins TRBV7-9 and TRBJ2-1; 7 bases fit TRBD2. The receptor comes from a human donor with classical Hodgkin lymphoma. The sequencing sample was made of peripheral blood mononuclear cells (PBMCs). The CDR3 loop is CASSFRREVYNEQFF. CDR3 in DNA: TGTGCCAGCAGCTTTCGTCGGGAGGTCTACAATGAGCAGTTCTTC. The full variable domain, with the rest looked up from reference TRBV7-9 and TRBJ2-1, is DTGVSQNPRHKITKRGQNVTFRCDPISEHNRLYWYRQTLGQGPEFLTYFQNEAQLEKSRLLSDRFSAERPKGSFSTLEIQRTEQGDSAMYLCASSFRREVYNEQFFGPGTRLTVL.